This TCR beta chain was captured in a study of blood T cells in healthy people across ages. The second PCR ran roughly 6 to 11 cycles with a sample-barcoded 5' primer and J-beta primers. With 12 random nucleotides, a template-switch adaptor tagged each individual cDNA molecule. TCRdb analysed the 5' RACE reads with MiXCR anew, one entry per CDR3 protein. The profile shows about 1.8 million distinct CDR3 sequences, roughly 50% of them singletons. This sequence originates from a woman aged 40 to 49 in good health. Material for sequencing was blood.

The CDR3 nucleotides are TGTGCCAGCAGTTTACGTGACACCTACTATGGCTACACCTTC. As protein: CASSLRDTYYGYTF. The chain carries TRBV12-3 or TRBV12-4 and TRBJ1-2; D is unresolved. This CDR3 comprises 14 residues. Trimming took 2 bases from V and 3 from J, leaving 10 bases between them.